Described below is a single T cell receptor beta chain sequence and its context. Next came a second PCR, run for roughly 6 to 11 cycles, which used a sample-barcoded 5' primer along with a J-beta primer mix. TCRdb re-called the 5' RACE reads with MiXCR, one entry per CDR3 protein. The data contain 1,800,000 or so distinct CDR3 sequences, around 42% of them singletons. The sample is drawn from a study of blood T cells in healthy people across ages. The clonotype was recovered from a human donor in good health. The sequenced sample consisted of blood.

The CDR3 sequence: CASSLGTGEGGYTF. CDR3 coding DNA: TGTGCCAGCAGCCTCGGGACAGGGGAAGGCGGCTACACCTTC. V usage is TRBV9 and J usage is TRBJ1-2; 10 nucleotides line up with TRBD1. V lost 4 bases and J lost 8; bases outside the gene matches: 8. Per the germline V gene, CDR1 is SGDLS and CDR2 is YYNGEE. CDR3 length: 14 amino acids.